A single T cell receptor beta chain is shown here with its context. Trimming stripped 3 bases from V and 0 bases from J, with 8 bases between. Germline lookup yields CDR1 DFQATT and CDR2 SNEGSKA (reference sequence). The CDR3 has 14 amino acids. This specimen comes from a study of blood T cells in healthy people across ages. Study information: Template switching recovered approximately one barcoded beta molecule for every two T cells.

PCR was performed a second time for about 7 to 11 cycles using a sample-barcoded 5' primer and a J-beta primer mix. TCRdb ran MiXCR on the 5' RACE reads and lists one entry per CDR3 protein. The profile covers about 1 million distinct CDR3 sequences, with around 45% appearing a single time and 18% taken by the ten largest. Approximately 10 milliliters was the volume of peripheral blood drawn from each donor. Isolation of PBMCs gave at least 6 million cells per sample. The genes are TRBV20-1 and TRBJ1-4; weak D call: TRBD1 (6 bases). The sequenced material came from blood. The clonotype originates from an older woman in good health. The CDR3 sequence: CSASGGPTNEKLFF. Here the CDR3 DNA reads TGCAGTGCTAGTGGGGGGCCAACTAATGAAAAACTGTTTTTT.